This TCR beta chain stems from a study of blood T cell repertoires in COVID-19. Study context: The United States, Italy and Spain supplied acute and convalescent COVID-19 samples.

Per the authors' pipeline: Amplifying reference gene primers gave estimates of nucleated cell counts. Repertoires were generated with immunoSEQ multiplex PCR, while TCRdb's copy carries only in-frame clones and drops some. The V and J calls and clone size were taken over from that table, and D and trimming were inferred from the DNA. Counted here are some 140,000 clones, roughly 80% occurring once; the ten biggest clones make up 25% to 30%. Germline CDR1 MNHEY, CDR2 SMNVEV (reference sequence). The CDR3 totals 14 residues. J was trimmed by 1 base and V by 5 bases; bases with no gene match: 3. Material for sequencing was peripheral blood. The J gene is TRBJ1-1, the V gene TRBV27, with 8 nucleotides matching TRBD1. The receptor was derived from a woman aged 60 to 75 with acute or convalescent COVID-19. The CDR3 loop reads CASSPGTGNTEAFF. The CDR3 region has the DNA TGTGCCAGCAGTCCCGGGACAGGGAACACTGAAGCTTTCTTT.